The clone carrying this T cell receptor beta chain was detected a few times. Its antigen remains unidentified. There are 15 residues in the CDR3. Trimming at V came to 5 bases and at J to 4 bases, leaving 6 bases not matched to a gene. In germline, CDR1 is PRHDT, CDR2 FYEKMQ (reference sequence). This sample stems from a study of T-cell memory formation after mild COVID-19. About the study: TCR clusters were mostly donor specific. Study results and limitations: There were some responding clones in pre-infection memory, which suggested that cross-reactive memory had joined. Among clones peaking at day 37 in the second wave, SARS-CoV-2 specificity remained unconfirmed.

From 5'RACE with constant-segment primers came TCR alpha and TCR beta cDNA libraries that carried sample barcodes and UMIs. MiXCR, applied by TCRdb to the 5' RACE reads, yields one record per CDR3 protein. The data contain under 90,000 distinct CDR3 sequences, around 14% of them singletons. The clonotype originates from an adult woman who had mild COVID-19 (a few samples of this study predate the infection). Cell type and time point are not known. This rearrangement joins TRBV13 to TRBJ2-1; TRBD2 agrees at 9 bases. Sequenced: PBMCs or a T cell subset sorted from them (not recorded which). The CDR3 protein is CASSQWAGGYNEQFF. The CDR3 bases are TGTGCCAGCAGCCAATGGGCGGGAGGGTACAATGAGCAGTTCTTC.